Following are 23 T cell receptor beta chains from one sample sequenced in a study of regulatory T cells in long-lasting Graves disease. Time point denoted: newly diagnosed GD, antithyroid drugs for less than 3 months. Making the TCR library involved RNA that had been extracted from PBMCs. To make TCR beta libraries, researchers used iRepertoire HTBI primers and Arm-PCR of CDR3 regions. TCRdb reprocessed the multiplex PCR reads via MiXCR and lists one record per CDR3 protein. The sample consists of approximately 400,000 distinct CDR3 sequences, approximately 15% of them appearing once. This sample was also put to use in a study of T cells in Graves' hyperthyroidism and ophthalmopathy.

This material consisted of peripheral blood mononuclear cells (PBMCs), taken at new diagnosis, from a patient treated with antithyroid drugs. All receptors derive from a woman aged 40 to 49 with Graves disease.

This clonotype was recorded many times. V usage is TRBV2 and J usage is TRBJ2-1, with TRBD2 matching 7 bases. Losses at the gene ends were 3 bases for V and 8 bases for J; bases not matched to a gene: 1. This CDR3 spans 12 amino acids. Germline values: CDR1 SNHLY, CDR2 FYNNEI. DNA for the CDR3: TGTGCCAGCAGTGACCGGGGGGATGAGCAGTTCTTC. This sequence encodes CASSDRGDEQFF.

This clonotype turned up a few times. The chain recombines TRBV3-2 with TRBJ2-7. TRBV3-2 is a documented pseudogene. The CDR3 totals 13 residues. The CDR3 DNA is TGTGCCAGCATCCGAAGAGGCACCTACGAGCAGTACTTC. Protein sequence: CASIRRGTYEQYF.

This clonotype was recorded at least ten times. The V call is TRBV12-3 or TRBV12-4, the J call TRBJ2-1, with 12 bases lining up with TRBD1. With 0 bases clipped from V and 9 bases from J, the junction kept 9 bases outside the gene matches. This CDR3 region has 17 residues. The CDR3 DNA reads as TGTGCCAGCAGTTTAGCTGGGCCCGGGACAGGGGGCTTTGAGCAGTTCTTC. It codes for CASSLAGPGTGGFEQFF.

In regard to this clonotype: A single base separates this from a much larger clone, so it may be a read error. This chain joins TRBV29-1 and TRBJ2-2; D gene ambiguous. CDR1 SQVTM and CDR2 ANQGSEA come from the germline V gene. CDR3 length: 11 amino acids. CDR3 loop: CSARNTEELFF. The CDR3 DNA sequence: TGCAGCGCCAGGAACACCGAGGAGCTGTTTTTT.

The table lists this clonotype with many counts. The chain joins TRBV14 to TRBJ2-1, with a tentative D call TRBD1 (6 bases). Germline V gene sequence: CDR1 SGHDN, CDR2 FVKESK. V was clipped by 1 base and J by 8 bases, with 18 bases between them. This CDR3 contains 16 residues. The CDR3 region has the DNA TGTGCCAGCAGCCAAGGGCACAACAGGGTAGGGGATGAGCAGTTCTTC. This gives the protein CASSQGHNRVGDEQFF.

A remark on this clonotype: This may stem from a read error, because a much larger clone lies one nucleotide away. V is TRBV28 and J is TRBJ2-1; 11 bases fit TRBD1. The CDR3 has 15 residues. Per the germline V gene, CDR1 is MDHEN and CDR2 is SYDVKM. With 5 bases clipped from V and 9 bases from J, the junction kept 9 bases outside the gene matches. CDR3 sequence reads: CASSALGQGVVEQFF. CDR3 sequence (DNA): TGTGCCAGCAGTGCCCTGGGACAGGGGGTTGTTGAGCAGTTCTTC.

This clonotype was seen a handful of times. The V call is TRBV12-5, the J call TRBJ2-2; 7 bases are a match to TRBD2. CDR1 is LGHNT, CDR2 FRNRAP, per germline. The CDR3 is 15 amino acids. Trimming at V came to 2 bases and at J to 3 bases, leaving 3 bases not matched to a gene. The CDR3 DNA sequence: TGTGCTAGTGGTTTGACGCTAGCGGACACCGGGGAGCTGTTTTTT. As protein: CASGLTLADTGELFF.

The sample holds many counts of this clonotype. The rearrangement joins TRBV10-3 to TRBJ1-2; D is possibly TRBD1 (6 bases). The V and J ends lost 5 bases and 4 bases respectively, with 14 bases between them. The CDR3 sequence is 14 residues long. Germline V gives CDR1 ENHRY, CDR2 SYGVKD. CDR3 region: CAISPVGGGYGYTF. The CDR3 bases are TGTGCCATCAGTCCGGTCGGGGGCGGCTATGGCTACACCTTC.

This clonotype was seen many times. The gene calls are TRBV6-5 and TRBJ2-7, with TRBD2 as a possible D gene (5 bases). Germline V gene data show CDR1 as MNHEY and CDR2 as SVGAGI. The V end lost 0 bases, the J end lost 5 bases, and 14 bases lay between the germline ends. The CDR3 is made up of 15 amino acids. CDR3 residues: CASSYSIWGADEQYF. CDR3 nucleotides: TGTGCCAGCAGTTACTCTATCTGGGGAGCTGACGAGCAGTACTTC.

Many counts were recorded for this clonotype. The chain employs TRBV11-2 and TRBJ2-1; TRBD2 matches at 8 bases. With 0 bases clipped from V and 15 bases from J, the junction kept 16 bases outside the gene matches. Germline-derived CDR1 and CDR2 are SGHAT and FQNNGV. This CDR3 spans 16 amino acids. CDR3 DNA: TGTGCCAGCAGCTTAGATCTATACGCGACAAGCGGGGGCCCGTTCTTC. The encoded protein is CASSLDLYATSGGPFF.

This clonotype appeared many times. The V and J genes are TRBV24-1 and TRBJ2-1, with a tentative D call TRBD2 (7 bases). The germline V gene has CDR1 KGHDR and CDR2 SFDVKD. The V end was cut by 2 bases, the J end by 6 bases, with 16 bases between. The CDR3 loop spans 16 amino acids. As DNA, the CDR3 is TGTGCCACCAGTGATTCCCTGGGGGGGCAAGGCAATGAGCAGTTCTTC. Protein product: CATSDSLGGQGNEQFF.

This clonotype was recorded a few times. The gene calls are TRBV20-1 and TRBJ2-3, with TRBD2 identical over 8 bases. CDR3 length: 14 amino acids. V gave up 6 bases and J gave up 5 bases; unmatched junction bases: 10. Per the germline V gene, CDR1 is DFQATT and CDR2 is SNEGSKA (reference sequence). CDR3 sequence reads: CSAGPGGAGDTQYF. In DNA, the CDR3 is TGCAGTGCGGGTCCCGGGGGGGCCGGAGATACGCAGTATTTT.

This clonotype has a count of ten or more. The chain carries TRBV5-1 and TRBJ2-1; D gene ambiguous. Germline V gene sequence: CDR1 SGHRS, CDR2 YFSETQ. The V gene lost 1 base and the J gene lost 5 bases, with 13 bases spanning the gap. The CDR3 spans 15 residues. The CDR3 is CASSLPQDPNNEQFF. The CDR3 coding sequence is TGCGCCAGCAGCTTGCCCCAGGACCCTAACAATGAGCAGTTCTTC.

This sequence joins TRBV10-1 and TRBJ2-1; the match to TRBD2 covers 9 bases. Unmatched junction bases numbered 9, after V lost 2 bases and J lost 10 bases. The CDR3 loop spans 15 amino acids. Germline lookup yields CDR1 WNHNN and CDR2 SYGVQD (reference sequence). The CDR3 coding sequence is TGCGCCAGCAGTGAGGCCCCGGGACTAGCAGGGGAGCAGTTCTTC. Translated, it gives CASSEAPGLAGEQFF.

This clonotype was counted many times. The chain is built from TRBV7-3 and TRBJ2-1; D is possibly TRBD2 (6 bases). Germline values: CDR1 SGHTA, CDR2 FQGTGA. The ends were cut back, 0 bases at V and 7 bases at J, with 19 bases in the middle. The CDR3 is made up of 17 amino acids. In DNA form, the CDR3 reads TGTGCCAGCAGCTTAACGATCGGGGGAGACCTACCTAATGAGCAGTTCTTC. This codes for CASSLTIGGDLPNEQFF.

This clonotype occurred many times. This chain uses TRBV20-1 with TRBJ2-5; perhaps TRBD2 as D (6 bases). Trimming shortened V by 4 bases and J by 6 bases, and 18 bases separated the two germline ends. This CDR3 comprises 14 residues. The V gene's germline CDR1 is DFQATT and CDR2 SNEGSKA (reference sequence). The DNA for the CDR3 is TGCAGTGCTAAGGGTTACCTTAGCGGACAGACCCAGTACTTC. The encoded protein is CSAKGYLSGQTQYF.

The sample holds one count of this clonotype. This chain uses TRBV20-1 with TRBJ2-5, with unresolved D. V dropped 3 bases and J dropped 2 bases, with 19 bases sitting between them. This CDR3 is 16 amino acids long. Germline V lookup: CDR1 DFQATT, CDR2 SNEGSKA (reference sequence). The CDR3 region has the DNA TGCAGTGCTAGTTGGGTTGGCCAGACGAATCAAGAGACCCAGTACTTC. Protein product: CSASWVGQTNQETQYF.

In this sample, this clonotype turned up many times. The CDR3 DNA follows: TGTGCCAGCAGTTCGACTAGCGGGAGTGTATACAATGAGCAGTTCTTC. Translated, it gives CASSSTSGSVYNEQFF. The chain couples TRBV28 to TRBJ2-1; 12 nucleotides line up with TRBD2. CDR1 is MDHEN, CDR2 SYDVKM, per germline. There are 16 residues in the CDR3. With V trimmed by 4 bases and J by 4 bases, 5 bases remained unmatched.

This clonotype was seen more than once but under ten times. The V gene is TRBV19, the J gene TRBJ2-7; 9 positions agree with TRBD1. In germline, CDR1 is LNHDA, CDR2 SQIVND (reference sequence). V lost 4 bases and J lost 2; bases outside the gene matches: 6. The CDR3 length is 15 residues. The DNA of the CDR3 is TGTGCCAGTAGTACCCGGACAGGGGTTGCCTACGAGCAGTACTTC. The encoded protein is CASSTRTGVAYEQYF.

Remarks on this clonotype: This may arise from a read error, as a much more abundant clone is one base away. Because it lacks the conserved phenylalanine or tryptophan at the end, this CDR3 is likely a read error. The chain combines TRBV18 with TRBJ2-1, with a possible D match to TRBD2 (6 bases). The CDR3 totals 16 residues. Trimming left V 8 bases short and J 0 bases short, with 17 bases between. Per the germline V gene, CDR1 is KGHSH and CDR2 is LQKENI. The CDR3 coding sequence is TGTGCCAGCATTGTGGGACTGACGAGCTCCTACAATGAGCAGTTCCTC. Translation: CASIVGLTSSYNEQFL.

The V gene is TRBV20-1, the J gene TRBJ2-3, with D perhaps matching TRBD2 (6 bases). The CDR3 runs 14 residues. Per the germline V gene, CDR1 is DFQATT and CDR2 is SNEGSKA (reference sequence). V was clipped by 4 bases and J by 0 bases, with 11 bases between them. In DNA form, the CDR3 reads TGCAGTGCTAATCCGAGCGGGAGCACAGATACGCAGTATTTT. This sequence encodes CSANPSGSTDTQYF.

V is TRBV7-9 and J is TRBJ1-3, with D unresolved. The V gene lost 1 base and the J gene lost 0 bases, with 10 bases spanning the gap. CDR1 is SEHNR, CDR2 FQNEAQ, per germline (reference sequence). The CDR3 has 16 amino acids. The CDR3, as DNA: TGTGCCAGCAGCTTAGGGGAATTGGACTCTGGAAACACCATATATTTT. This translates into CASSLGELDSGNTIYF. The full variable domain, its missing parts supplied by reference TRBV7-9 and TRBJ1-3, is DTGVSQNPRHKITKRGQNVTFRCDPISEHNRLYWYRQTLGQGPEFLTYFQNEAQLEKSRLLSDRFSAERPKGSFSTLEIQRTEQGDSAMYLCASSLGELDSGNTIYFGEGSWLTVV.

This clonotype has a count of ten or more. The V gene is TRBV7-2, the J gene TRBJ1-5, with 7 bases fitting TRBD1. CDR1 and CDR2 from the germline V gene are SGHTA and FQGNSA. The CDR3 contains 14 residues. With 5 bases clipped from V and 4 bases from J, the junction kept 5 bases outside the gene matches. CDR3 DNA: TGTGCCAGCAGCCAAGGGGGCCCAAATCAGCCCCAGCATTTT. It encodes CASSQGGPNQPQHF.